This T cell receptor beta chain came from a study of blood T cell repertoires in COVID-19 (dated by TCRdb to 2020 to 2021). With respect to the entire study: The collaborator samples originated in the United States, Italy and Spain and spanned the acute and convalescent phases of COVID-19. The material from the prospective study consisted of cDNA or gDNA derived from T cells, B-cell-depleted T cells, or PBMCs. The dataset comprised deeply sampled blood TCRbeta repertoires from subjects exposed to, actively infected with, or recovered from COVID-19. The repertoires were released in a freely available public database intended as a resource for research on the immune response to SARS-CoV-2. Samples were obtained from the ongoing ImmuneRACE study (first 160 participants) and from 1,000 to 1,500 subjects provided by 6 global collaborators. The sample metadata nearly always contained a de-identified subject ID, COVID-19 status, age in years and sex. HLA class I and class II types, where available, came from metadata supplied by the sample provider rather than from assay-based typing.

One collaborating source in Seattle enrolled patients while the patients were actively infected and followed the patients over time throughout the course of disease. Each collaborating institution followed its own protocols to collect whole blood in K2EDTA tubes. For TCRbeta analysis, collaborators shipped samples as frozen whole blood, isolated PBMCs, or DNA extracted from either of those sample types. Note on this clone: Its recognized antigen is unknown. Base quality data are lacking; no much larger clone is found one base away.

Clipping removes 2 bases from V and 7 bases from J, with 5 as the unmatched junction base count. Reading from cysteine to phenylalanine, the CDR3 counts 15 amino acids. Solely the CDR3 DNA is kept, with 45 bases framed from the first base. CDR1 and CDR2, looked up from the germline V gene, are SGHTA and FQGTGA. The study at large found these results: How much clinical and demographic metadata was included differed by source and by participant, and the metadata was provided uncurated.

TCRbeta CDR3 regions were amplified from genomic DNA using the immunoSEQ Assay, a bias-controlled multiplex PCR. Processing in the source paper ran as follows. Within the assay, amplification of reference gene primers was used to estimate how many nucleated cells each sample contained. To quantify the absolute abundance of each unique TCRbeta CDR3 rearrangement, sequence reads were collapsed and filtered. For each sample, productive Simpson clonality was calculated as the square root of Simpson's diversity index over productive rearrangements. Not all clones reach the TCRdb copy of this immuneACCESS table, which keeps in-frame sequences only. Checked studies attribute under half of the gap to unresolved V genes and leave the rest unexplained. That table supplies the V and J calls and clone size; D and trimming were determined from the DNA. The sample has over 200,000 clones on record, about 87% of them singletons. Together, the top ten hold 2% to 3% of the sample.

The receptor's source is a man aged 30 to 45 with COVID-19, enrolled during active disease. The specimen was peripheral blood. The rearrangement combines TRBV7-3 with TRBJ2-2, and TRBD1 matches 9 of the central bases. Here the CDR3 is given as CASSLGTGWNGELFF. The nucleotide sequence reads as follows: TGTGCCAGCAGCTTAGGGACAGGGTGGAACGGGGAGCTGTTTTTT.